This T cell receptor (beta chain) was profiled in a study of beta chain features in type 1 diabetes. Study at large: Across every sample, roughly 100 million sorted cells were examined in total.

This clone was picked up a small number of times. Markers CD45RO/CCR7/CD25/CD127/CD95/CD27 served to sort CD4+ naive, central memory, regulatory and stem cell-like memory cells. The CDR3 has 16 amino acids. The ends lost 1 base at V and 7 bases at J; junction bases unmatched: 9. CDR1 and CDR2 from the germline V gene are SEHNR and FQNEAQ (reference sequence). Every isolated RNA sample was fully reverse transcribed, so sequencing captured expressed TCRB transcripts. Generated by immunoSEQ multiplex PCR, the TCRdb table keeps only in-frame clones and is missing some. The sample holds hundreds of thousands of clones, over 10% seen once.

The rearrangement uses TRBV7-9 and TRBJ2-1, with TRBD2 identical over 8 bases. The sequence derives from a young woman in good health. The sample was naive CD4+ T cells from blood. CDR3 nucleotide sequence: TGTGCCAGCAGCTTAGGGATTAGCGGGGCTTTGAATGAGCAGTTCTTC. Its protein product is CASSLGISGALNEQFF.